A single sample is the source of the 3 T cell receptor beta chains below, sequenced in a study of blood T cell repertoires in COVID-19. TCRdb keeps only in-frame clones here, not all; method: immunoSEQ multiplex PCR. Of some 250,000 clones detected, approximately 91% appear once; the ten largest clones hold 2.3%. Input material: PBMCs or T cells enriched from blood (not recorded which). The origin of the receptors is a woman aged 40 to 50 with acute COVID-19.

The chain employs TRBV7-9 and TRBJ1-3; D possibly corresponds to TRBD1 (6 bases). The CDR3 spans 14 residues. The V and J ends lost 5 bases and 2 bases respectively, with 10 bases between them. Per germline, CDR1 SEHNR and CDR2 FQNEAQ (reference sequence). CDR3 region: CASSTPGAGNTIYF. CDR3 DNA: TGTGCCAGCAGCACCCCAGGGGCTGGAAACACCATATATTTT.

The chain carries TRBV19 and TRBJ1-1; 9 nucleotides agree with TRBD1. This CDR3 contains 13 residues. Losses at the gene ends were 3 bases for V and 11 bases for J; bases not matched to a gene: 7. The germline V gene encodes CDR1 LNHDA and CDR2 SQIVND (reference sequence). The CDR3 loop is CASSIGTGLGAFF. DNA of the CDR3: TGTGCCAGTAGTATCGGGACAGGGTTAGGTGCTTTCTTT.

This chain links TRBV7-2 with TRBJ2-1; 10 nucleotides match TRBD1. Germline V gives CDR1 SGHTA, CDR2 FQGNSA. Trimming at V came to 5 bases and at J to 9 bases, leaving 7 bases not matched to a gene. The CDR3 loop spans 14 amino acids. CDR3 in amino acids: CASSADRGVGEQFF. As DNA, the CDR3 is TGTGCCAGCAGCGCGGACAGGGGGGTGGGTGAGCAGTTCTTC.